These 15 T cell receptor beta chains originate from one sample sequenced in a study of T cell changes during pregnancy in multiple sclerosis. Sequencing used immunoSEQ multiplex PCR; TCRdb keeps in-frame clones, though not all of them. The table includes 43,000 or so clones, approximately 92% detected once. The sequences come from peripheral blood, collected in the third trimester of pregnancy. The source of these receptors is a female donor with multiple sclerosis, enrolled in a pregnancy study.

The chain recombines TRBV27 with TRBJ1-1; possible D gene TRBD1, 6 bases. This CDR3 comprises 16 residues. Germline assignment: CDR1 MNHEY and CDR2 SMNVEV (reference sequence). Trimming pared 7 bases from V and 2 bases from J, leaving 20 bases between. CDR3 coding DNA: TGTGCCAGCACCTCTAATAGGCAGGGGAGAAACACTGAAGCTTTCTTT. Protein: CASTSNRQGRNTEAFF.

This clone was observed once. V gene TRBV6-5 combines with J gene TRBJ2-3, with TRBD2 identical over 10 bases. The CDR3 is 15 amino acids. V shed 10 bases, J shed 4 bases, and the junction held 11 bases outside the gene matches. Germline lookup yields CDR1 MNHEY and CDR2 SVGAGI. CDR3 bases: TGTGCCACCCGGGGAGCGGGAGGGCCTTCAGATACGCAGTATTTT. This translates into CATRGAGGPSDTQYF.

The chain has TRBV12-1 and TRBJ2-7; the table's D gene call, TRBD2, was not cross checked with the DNA. TRBV12-1 is deemed a pseudogene. The CDR3 covers 16 residues. The CDR3 DNA is TGTGCCAGCAGCTCCCGTCGGACTAGCGGGAGCTTCGAGCAGTACTTC. Residues: CASSSRRTSGSFEQYF.

This clone appeared once. The chain recombines TRBV5-4 with TRBJ2-3; 8 nucleotides match TRBD2. The germline gives CDR1 SGHNT, CDR2 YYREEE (reference sequence). V shed 6 bases, J shed 0 bases, and the junction held 12 bases outside the gene matches. The CDR3 is made up of 17 amino acids. The CDR3 spells CASTPDVLAVSTDTQYF. The CDR3 DNA is TGTGCCAGCACCCCGGATGTACTAGCGGTTAGCACAGATACGCAGTATTTT.

This rearrangement joins TRBV18 to TRBJ2-1; D possibly corresponds to TRBD1 (6 bases). Germline-derived CDR1 and CDR2 are KGHSH and LQKENI. The ends were cut back, 4 bases at V and 4 bases at J, with 14 bases in the middle. The CDR3 length is 15 residues. The CDR3: CASSRGQGEYNEQFF. Written as DNA, the CDR3 is TGTGCCAGCTCACGGGGACAAGGGGAATACAATGAGCAGTTCTTC.

The J gene is TRBJ2-2, the V gene TRBV9, with TRBD2 as a possible D gene (5 bases). The CDR3 extends over 15 amino acids. From germline, CDR1 is SGDLS and CDR2 YYNGEE. The V end was cut by 2 bases, the J end by 4 bases, with 12 bases between. The CDR3 nucleotides are TGTGCCAGCAGCGTCCGGGGAGACGGCACCGGGGAGCTGTTTTTT. Encoded protein: CASSVRGDGTGELFF.

The rearrangement uses TRBV11-2 and TRBJ2-7; D remains ambiguous. The CDR3 loop spans 12 amino acids. V dropped 1 base and J dropped 7 bases, with 8 bases sitting between them. CDR1 is SGHAT, CDR2 FQNNGV, per germline. The CDR3 sequence: CASSLALPEQYF. The DNA for the CDR3 is TGTGCCAGCAGCTTAGCACTACCGGAGCAGTACTTC.

This chain connects TRBV15 to TRBJ2-1, with 9 bases aligning to TRBD1. The CDR3 totals 15 residues. V shed 5 bases, J shed 6 bases, and the junction held 8 bases outside the gene matches. Germline V gives CDR1 LNHNV, CDR2 YYDKDF (reference sequence). CDR3 nucleotide sequence: TGTGCCACCAGCTCCCGGGACAGGGACATCAATGAGCAGTTCTTC. Translating it yields CATSSRDRDINEQFF. The full variable domain, in which reference TRBV15 and TRBJ2-1 provide the parts outside the CDR3, is DAMVIQNPRYQVTQFGKPVTLSCSQTLNHNVMYWYQQKSSQAPKLLFHYYDKDFNNEADTPDNFQSRRPNTSFCFLDIRSPGLGDTAMYLCATSSRDRDINEQFFGPGTRLTVL.

This chain uses TRBV28 with TRBJ2-1; tentatively, D is TRBD1 (6 bases). Germline assignment: CDR1 MDHEN and CDR2 SYDVKM. Trimming took 6 bases from V and 9 from J, leaving 30 bases between them. The CDR3 runs 18 residues. The CDR3 here is CASSQLTLDSSSWGEQFF. The CDR3, as DNA: TGTGCCAGCAGCCAACTAACCCTGGACAGTAGTTCGTGGGGTGAGCAGTTCTTC. The whole variable domain, filled in from reference TRBV28 and TRBJ2-1, reads DVKVTQSSRYLVKRTGEKVFLECVQDMDHENMFWYRQDPGLGLRLIYFSYDVKMKEKGDIPEGYSVSREKKERFSLILESASTNQTSMYLCASSQLTLDSSSWGEQFFGPGTRLTVL.

J is TRBJ2-7 and V is TRBV30, with D perhaps matching TRBD2 (7 bases). The CDR3 is made up of 16 amino acids. The germline V and J ends were trimmed by 2 bases and 4 bases, with 21 bases remaining between them. Per germline, CDR1 GTSNPN and CDR2 SVGIG (reference sequence). CDR3 region: CAWSPPRGGRTYEQYF. CDR3 nucleotide sequence: TGTGCCTGGAGTCCCCCCAGGGGCGGGAGAACTTACGAGCAGTACTTC.

J is TRBJ2-1 and V is TRBV6-4; weak D call: TRBD1 (6 bases). Trimming removed 5 bases from V and 0 bases from J, with 14 bases in between. There are 16 residues in the CDR3. The V gene's germline CDR1 is MRHNA and CDR2 SNTAGT. DNA of the CDR3: TGTGCCAGCAGTCTCCGGGACAAGAGCTCCTACAATGAGCAGTTCTTC. As protein: CASSLRDKSSYNEQFF.

This CDR3 reads CSADHKYRDGGYTF. Written as DNA, the CDR3 is TGCAGCGCAGACCATAAATACAGGGATGGCGGCTACACCTTC. The chain recombines TRBV29-1 with TRBJ1-2; D perhaps matches TRBD1 (6 bases). The germline V gene encodes CDR1 SQVTM and CDR2 ANQGSEA. Trimming removed 7 bases from V and 8 bases from J, with 23 bases in between. The CDR3 runs 14 residues.

This clone has just one count. This chain uses TRBV14 with TRBJ2-2, with D possibly being TRBD1 (6 bases). V lost 0 bases, J lost 6 bases, and 17 bases lay in between. The CDR3 contains 17 residues. Germline V gives CDR1 SGHDN, CDR2 FVKESK. The CDR3 DNA reads as TGTGCCAGCAGCCAAGATTTGGTTTCAGGGGATCCCGGGGAGCTGTTTTTT. Protein product: CASSQDLVSGDPGELFF.

The chain combines TRBV5-4 with TRBJ2-3; D uncertain. V was cut by 4 bases and J by 4 bases, with 7 bases left in between. The CDR3 spans 12 residues. Per germline, CDR1 SGHNT and CDR2 YYREEE (reference sequence). The CDR3 DNA reads as TGTGCCAGCAGCCTCTCTGCAGATACGCAGTATTTT. It translates to CASSLSADTQYF.

This chain uses TRBV18 with TRBJ1-3; TRBD1 aligns across 9 bases. The V segment lost 3 bases and the J segment 1 base; nucleotides outside the gene matches: 4. Germline V lookup: CDR1 KGHSH, CDR2 LQKENI. The CDR3 has 16 amino acids. DNA of the CDR3: TGTGCCAGCTCACCGGGACAGGGAAGGTCTGGAAACACCATATATTTT. This sequence encodes CASSPGQGRSGNTIYF.